Listed here is a single T cell receptor (beta chain). Its antigen is unknown. The V end was cut by 1 base, the J end by 1 base, with 8 bases between. Germline CDR1 is SGHAT and CDR2 is FQDESV (reference sequence). CDR3 size: 16 residues. The data derive from a study of T cell clonotyping in hematopoietic cell transplantation. Study findings and constraints: Recipient TCR diversity dropped after transplant; expanded clonotypes rose from day 30 to 180. Graft donor and pretransplant recipient Inverse Simpson Index values predicted broader posttransplant TCR diversity. Few recipient clonotypes overlapped donors; over 95% were de novo at given depth.

Only in-frame clones appear in the TCRdb table, and some are missing; sequencing was by immunoSEQ multiplex PCR. The profile shows roughly 17,000 clones, around 90% of them singletons. The specimen sequenced was peripheral blood mononuclear cells. The clonotype comes from a man aged 35 to 55 in good health. Some clones in this sample may be carry-over from other donors' samples. The chain carries TRBV11-1 and TRBJ2-6; D unclear. Written as DNA, the CDR3 is TGTGCCAGCAGCTTAGAACTACTGTCTGGGGCCAACGTCCTGACTTTC. Amino acids: CASSLELLSGANVLTF.